This TCR beta chain derives from a study of cytomegalovirus exposure and HLA in healthy donors. The CDR3 spans 12 residues. Unmatched junction bases numbered 1, after V lost 4 bases and J lost 4 bases. The germline CDR1 and CDR2 sequences are SGHAT and FQNNGV. PCR amplification relied on 60 Vbeta primers (plus 13 Jbeta primers). Sequenced by immunoSEQ multiplex PCR; TCRdb stores in-frame clones only, minus some. The data hold 120,000 or so clones, with roughly four fifths observed a single time. The specimen was PBMCs. The TCR sequence derives from a man between 18 and 29 years old in good health and CMV-seronegative. The chain uses TRBV11-2 and TRBJ2-7; TRBD2 aligns across 7 bases. CDR3 bases: TGTGCCAGCAGCTGGGGGGGGTACGAGCAGTACTTC. Its protein is CASSWGGYEQYF.